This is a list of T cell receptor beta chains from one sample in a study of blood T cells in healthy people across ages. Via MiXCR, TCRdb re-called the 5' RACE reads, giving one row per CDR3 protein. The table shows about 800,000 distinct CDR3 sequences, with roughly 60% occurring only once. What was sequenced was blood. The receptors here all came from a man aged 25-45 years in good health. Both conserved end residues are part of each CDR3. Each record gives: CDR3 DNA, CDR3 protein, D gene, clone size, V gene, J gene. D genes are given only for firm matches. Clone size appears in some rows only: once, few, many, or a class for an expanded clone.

cdr3_nt: TGTGCCAGCACGACAGGGCGTGAAGCTTTCTTT
cdr3_aa: CASTTGREAFF
d_call: TRBD1
clone_size: -
v_call: TRBV7-9
j_call: TRBJ1-1

cdr3_nt: TGTGCCAGCAGTTCACTAGCCACCTACGAGCAGTACTTC
cdr3_aa: CASSSLATYEQYF
d_call: -
clone_size: -
v_call: TRBV12-3/TRBV12-4
j_call: TRBJ2-7

cdr3_nt: TGTGCCAGCAGCTGGGGTGGAGGGTCAGATACGCAGTATTTT
cdr3_aa: CASSWGGGSDTQYF
d_call: -
clone_size: -
v_call: TRBV7-2
j_call: TRBJ2-3

cdr3_nt: TGCGCCAGCAGCCAGAACGTTAGGGAAAGTAACACCGGGGAGCTGTTTTTT
cdr3_aa: CASSQNVRESNTGELFF
d_call: -
clone_size: -
v_call: TRBV4-3
j_call: TRBJ2-2

cdr3_nt: TGTGCCAGCAGCTTGTCTAGCGGGGGAGGGGAGACCCAGTACTTC
cdr3_aa: CASSLSSGGGETQYF
d_call: TRBD2
clone_size: -
v_call: TRBV11-2
j_call: TRBJ2-5

cdr3_nt: TGTGCCAGCAGTCCGCGGGGGGGCGATGAGCAGTTCTTC
cdr3_aa: CASSPRGGDEQFF
d_call: TRBD2
clone_size: -
v_call: TRBV12-3/TRBV12-4
j_call: TRBJ2-1

cdr3_nt: TGCAGCGTCGCGGGGGGGCCGAACACTGAAGCTTTCTTT
cdr3_aa: CSVAGGPNTEAFF
d_call: -
clone_size: -
v_call: TRBV29-1
j_call: TRBJ1-1

cdr3_nt: TGCAGTGCCCTTACTAGCGGGAAGGGGACCAAAAACATTCAGTACTTC
cdr3_aa: CSALTSGKGTKNIQYF
d_call: TRBD2
clone_size: few
v_call: TRBV20-1
j_call: TRBJ2-4

cdr3_nt: TGCAGTGCTGGAGGACTAGCGGGGGTCTACGAGCAGTACTTC
cdr3_aa: CSAGGLAGVYEQYF
d_call: TRBD2
clone_size: medium-sized
v_call: TRBV20-1
j_call: TRBJ2-7

cdr3_nt: TGCAGAGGGGGTAGTGGGTGGGAGCAGTTCTTC
cdr3_aa: CRGGSGWEQFF
d_call: -
clone_size: many
v_call: TRBV20-1
j_call: TRBJ2-1

cdr3_nt: TGTGCCAGCAGACAGGGGCAACGAGGCTACACCTTC
cdr3_aa: CASRQGQRGYTF
d_call: TRBD1
clone_size: -
v_call: TRBV4-2
j_call: TRBJ1-2

cdr3_nt: TGCGCCAGCAGCCAACACAAACAGGGGGTCGATGGCTACACCTTC
cdr3_aa: CASSQHKQGVDGYTF
d_call: TRBD1
clone_size: -
v_call: TRBV4-3
j_call: TRBJ1-2

cdr3_nt: TGCGCCAGCAGCCCCCTGACGGGGCCCACTGAAGCTTTCTTT
cdr3_aa: CASSPLTGPTEAFF
d_call: -
clone_size: -
v_call: TRBV5-1
j_call: TRBJ1-1

cdr3_nt: TGCGCCAGCTGTGAGTCACCTAATTCACCCCTCCACTTT
cdr3_aa: CASCESPNSPLHF
d_call: -
clone_size: -
v_call: TRBV5-1
j_call: TRBJ1-6

cdr3_nt: TGTGCCAGCAGCCCATGGCCTGGGGGAAGGGATAGAGATACGCAGTATTTT
cdr3_aa: CASSPWPGGRDRDTQYF
d_call: -
clone_size: -
v_call: TRBV5-6
j_call: TRBJ2-3

cdr3_nt: TGTGCCAGCAGCGGCAACCCGACAGTACCGCAAGAGACCCAGTACTTC
cdr3_aa: CASSGNPTVPQETQYF
d_call: -
clone_size: many
v_call: TRBV9
j_call: TRBJ2-5

cdr3_nt: TGTGCCAGCAGCTTATGGGAGCCGGGGTACCAAGAGACCCAGTACTTC
cdr3_aa: CASSLWEPGYQETQYF
d_call: -
clone_size: few
v_call: TRBV7-6
j_call: TRBJ2-5

cdr3_nt: TGCGCCAGCGGACAAAGAGGAAATGGCTACACCTTC
cdr3_aa: CASGQRGNGYTF
d_call: -
clone_size: -
v_call: TRBV10-1
j_call: TRBJ1-2